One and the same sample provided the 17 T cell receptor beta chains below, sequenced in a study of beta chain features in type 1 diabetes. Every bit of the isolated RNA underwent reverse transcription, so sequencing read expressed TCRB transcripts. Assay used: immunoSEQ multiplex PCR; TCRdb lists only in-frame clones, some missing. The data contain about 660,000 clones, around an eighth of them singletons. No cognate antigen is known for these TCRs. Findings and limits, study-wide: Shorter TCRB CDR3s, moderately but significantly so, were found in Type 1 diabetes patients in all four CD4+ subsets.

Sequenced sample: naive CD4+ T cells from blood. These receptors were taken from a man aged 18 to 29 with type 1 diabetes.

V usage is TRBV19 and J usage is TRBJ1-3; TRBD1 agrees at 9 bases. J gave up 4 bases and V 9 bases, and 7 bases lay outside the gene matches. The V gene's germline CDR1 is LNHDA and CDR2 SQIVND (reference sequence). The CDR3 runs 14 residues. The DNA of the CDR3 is TGTGCCAGCCGGGACAGGGCCGTCGGAAACACCATATATTTT. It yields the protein CASRDRAVGNTIYF.

The CDR3 protein is CAISESRAQPPYEQYF. Here the CDR3 DNA reads TGTGCCATCAGTGAGTCACGGGCACAGCCTCCCTACGAGCAGTACTTC. V gene TRBV10-3 combines with J gene TRBJ2-7; D gene uncertain. V lost 0 bases to trimming and J lost 2 bases, with 14 bases between them. Germline V gene data show CDR1 as ENHRY and CDR2 as SYGVKD. The CDR3 loop spans 16 amino acids.

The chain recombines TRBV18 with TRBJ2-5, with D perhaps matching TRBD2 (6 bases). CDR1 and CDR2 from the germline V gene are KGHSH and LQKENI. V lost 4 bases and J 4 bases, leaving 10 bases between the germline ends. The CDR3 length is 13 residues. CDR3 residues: CASSRGDGETQYF. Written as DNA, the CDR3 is TGTGCCAGCTCACGCGGGGACGGAGAGACCCAGTACTTC.

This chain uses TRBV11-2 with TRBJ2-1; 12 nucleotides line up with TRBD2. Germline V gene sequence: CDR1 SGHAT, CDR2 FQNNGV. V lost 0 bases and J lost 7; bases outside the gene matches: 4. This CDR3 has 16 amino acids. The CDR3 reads CASSLDPGLAGNEQFF. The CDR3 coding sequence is TGTGCCAGCAGCTTAGATCCGGGACTAGCGGGTAATGAGCAGTTCTTC.

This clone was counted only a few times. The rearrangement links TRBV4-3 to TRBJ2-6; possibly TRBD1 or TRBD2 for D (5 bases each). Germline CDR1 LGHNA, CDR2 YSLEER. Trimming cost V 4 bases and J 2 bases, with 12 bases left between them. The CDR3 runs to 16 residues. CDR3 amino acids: CASSRGRSTGANVLTF. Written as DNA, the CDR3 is TGCGCCAGCAGCCGGGGACGTTCGACTGGGGCCAACGTCCTGACTTTC.

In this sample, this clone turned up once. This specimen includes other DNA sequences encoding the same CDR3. The CDR3 is CASSRGTDTQYF. The CDR3 DNA reads TGTGCCAGCAGCCGGGGGACAGATACGCAGTATTTT. The gene calls are TRBV11-2 and TRBJ2-3; possible D gene TRBD2, 6 bases. Germline V gives CDR1 SGHAT, CDR2 FQNNGV. The CDR3 totals 12 residues. V shed 5 bases and J shed 3 bases, with 6 bases lying between them.

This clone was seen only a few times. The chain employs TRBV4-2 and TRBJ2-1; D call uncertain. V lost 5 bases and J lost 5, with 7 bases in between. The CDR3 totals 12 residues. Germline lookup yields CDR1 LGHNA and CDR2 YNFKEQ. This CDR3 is CASSTRDNEQFF. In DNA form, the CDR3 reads TGTGCCAGCAGCACCCGAGACAATGAGCAGTTCTTC.

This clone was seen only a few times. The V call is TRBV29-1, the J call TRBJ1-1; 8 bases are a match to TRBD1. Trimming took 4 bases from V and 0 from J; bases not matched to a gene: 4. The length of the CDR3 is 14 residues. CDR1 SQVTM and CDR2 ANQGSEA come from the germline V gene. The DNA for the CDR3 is TGCAGCGTTGGCAGGGGGCCTATGAACACTGAAGCTTTCTTT. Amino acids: CSVGRGPMNTEAFF.

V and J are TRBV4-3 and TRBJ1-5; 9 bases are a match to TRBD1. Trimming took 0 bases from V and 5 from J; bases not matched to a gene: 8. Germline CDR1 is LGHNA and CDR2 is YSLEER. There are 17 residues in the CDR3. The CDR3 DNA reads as TGCGCCAGCAGCCAAGAACGGACAGGGGAATTCGATCAGCCCCAGCATTTT. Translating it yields CASSQERTGEFDQPQHF.

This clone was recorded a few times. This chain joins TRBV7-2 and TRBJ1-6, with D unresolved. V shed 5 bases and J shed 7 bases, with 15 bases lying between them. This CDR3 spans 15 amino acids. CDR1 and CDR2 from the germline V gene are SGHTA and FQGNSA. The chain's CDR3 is CASSPPDFWNSPLHF. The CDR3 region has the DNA TGTGCCAGCAGCCCACCGGACTTTTGGAATTCACCCCTCCACTTT.

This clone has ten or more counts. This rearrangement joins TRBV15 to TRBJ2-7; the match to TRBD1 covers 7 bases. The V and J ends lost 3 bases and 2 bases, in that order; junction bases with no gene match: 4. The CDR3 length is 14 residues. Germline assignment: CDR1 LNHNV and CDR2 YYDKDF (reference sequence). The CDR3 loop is CATSRRTGPYEQYF. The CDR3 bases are TGTGCCACCAGCAGGCGGACAGGCCCCTACGAGCAGTACTTC.

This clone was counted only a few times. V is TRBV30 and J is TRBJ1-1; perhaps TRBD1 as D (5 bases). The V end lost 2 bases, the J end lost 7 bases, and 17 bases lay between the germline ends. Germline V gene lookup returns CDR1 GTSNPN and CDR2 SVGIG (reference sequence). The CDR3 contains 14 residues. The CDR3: CAWSRGPQVGEAFF. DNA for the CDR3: TGTGCCTGGAGTAGGGGCCCCCAGGTCGGTGAAGCTTTCTTT.

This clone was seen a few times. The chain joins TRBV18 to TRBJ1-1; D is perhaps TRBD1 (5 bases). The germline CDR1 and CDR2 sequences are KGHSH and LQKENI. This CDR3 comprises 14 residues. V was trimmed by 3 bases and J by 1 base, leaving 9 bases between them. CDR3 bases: TGTGCCAGCTCACCTCTCAGGGAGAACACTGAAGCTTTCTTT. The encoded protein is CASSPLRENTEAFF.

The CDR3 nucleotides are TGCGCCAGCAGCCACCCACCGGGACAGCGACACTACGAGCAGTACTTC. Amino acid sequence: CASSHPPGQRHYEQYF. The chain has TRBV4-1 and TRBJ2-7; 7 nucleotides agree with TRBD1. The germline V gene has CDR1 MGHRA and CDR2 YSYEKL. V was clipped by 3 bases and J by 3 bases; unmatched bases: 11. CDR3 length equals 16 residues.

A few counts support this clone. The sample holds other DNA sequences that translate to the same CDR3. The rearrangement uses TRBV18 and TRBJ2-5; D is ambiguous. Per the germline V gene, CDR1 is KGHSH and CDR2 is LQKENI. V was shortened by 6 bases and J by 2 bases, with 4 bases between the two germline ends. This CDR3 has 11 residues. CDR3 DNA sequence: TGTGCCAGCTCTCGACAAGAGACCCAGTACTTC. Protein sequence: CASSRQETQYF.

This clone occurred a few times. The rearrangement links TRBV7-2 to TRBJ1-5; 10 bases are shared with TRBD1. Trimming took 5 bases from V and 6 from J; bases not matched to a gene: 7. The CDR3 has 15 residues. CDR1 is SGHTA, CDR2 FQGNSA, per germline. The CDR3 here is CASSPSGTGAQPQHF. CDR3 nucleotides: TGTGCCAGCAGCCCTTCTGGGACAGGGGCTCAGCCCCAGCATTTT.

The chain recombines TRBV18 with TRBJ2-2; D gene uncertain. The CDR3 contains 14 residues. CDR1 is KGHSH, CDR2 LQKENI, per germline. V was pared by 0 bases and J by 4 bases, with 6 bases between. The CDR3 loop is CASSPPPGTGELFF. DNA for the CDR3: TGTGCCAGCTCACCACCGCCGGGCACCGGGGAGCTGTTTTTT.